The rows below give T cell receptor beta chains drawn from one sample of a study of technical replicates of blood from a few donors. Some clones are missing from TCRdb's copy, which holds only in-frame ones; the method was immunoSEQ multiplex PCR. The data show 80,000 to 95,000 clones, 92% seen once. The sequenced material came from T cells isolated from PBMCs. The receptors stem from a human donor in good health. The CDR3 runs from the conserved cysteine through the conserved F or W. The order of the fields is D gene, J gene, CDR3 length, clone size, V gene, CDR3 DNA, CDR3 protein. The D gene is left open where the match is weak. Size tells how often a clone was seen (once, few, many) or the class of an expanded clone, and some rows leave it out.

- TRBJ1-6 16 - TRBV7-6 TGTGCCAGCAGCCCAGCAGTGTCAGGGTTGAATTCACCCCTCCACTTT CASSPAVSGLNSPLHF
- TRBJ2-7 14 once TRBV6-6 TGTGCCAGCAGTACGACGGGAGTCACCTACGAGCAGTACTTC CASSTTGVTYEQYF
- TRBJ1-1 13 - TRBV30 TGTGCCTGGAGTGTGTCAGGGAAAACTGAAGCTTTCTTT CAWSVSGKTEAFF
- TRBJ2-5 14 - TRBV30 TGTGCCTGGGAAGGGGACATCGGACAAGAGACCCAGTACTTC CAWEGDIGQETQYF
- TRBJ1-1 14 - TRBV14 TGTGCCAGCAGAATACAGGGCAAGAACACTGAAGCTTTCTTT CASRIQGKNTEAFF
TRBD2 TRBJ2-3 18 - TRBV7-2 TGTGCCAGCAGCTTAGTTGGGACTAGCGGGGGGGCCCCAGATACGCAGTATTTT CASSLVGTSGGAPDTQYF
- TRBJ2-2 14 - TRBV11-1 TGTGCCAGCAGCTTCCGAGGGAACACCGGGGAGCTGTTTTTT CASSFRGNTGELFF
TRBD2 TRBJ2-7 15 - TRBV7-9 TGTGCCAGCAGCCTAGGACTAGCGGGAGACTACGAGCAGTACTTC CASSLGLAGDYEQYF
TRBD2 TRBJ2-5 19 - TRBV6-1 TGTGCCAGCAGTGACGCCCGAGTCGGGCTAGCGGGAGTTGCTGAGACCCAGTACTTC CASSDARVGLAGVAETQYF
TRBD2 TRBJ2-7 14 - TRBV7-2 TGTGCCAGCAGCTTAGCGGGAGGGCCAAGAGAGCAGTACTTC CASSLAGGPREQYF
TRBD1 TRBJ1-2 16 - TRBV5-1 TGCGCCAGCAGCTTAGCTCCTCCGGGACAGCAGTATGGCTACACCTTC CASSLAPPGQQYGYTF
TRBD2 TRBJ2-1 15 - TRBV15 TGTGCCACCAGCACAGGACTAGCGCAGTACAATGAGCAGTTCTTC CATSTGLAQYNEQFF
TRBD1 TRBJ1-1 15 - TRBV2 TGTGCCAGCAGGCCCGGACAGGGAGAACACACTGAAGCTTTCTTT CASRPGQGEHTEAFF
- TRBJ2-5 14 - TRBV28 TGTGCCAGCAGTTATCGAAGAGGGCAAGAGACCCAGTACTTC CASSYRRGQETQYF
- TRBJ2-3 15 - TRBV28 TGTGCCAGCAGTTCAGGGATCCAACACACAGATACGCAGTATTTT CASSSGIQHTDTQYF
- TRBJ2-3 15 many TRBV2 TGTGCCAGCAGTGAAACAGGCATCGACACAGATACGCAGTATTTT CASSETGIDTDTQYF
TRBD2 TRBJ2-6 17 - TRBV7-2 TGTGCCAGCAGTCGGACTAGCGGAAGCTCTGGGGCCAACGTCCTGACTTTC CASSRTSGSSGANVLTF
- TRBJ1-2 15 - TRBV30 TGTGCCTGGACGCGGCCTACAGGGTTAAACTATGGCTACACCTTC CAWTRPTGLNYGYTF
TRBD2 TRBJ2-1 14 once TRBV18 TGTGCCAGCTCAGGACTAGCGGGGGGGGATGAGCAGTTCTTC CASSGLAGGDEQFF
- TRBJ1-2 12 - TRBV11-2 TGTGCCAGCAGCTTAGGAGGCTATGGCTACACCTTC CASSLGGYGYTF
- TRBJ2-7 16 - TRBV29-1 TGCAGCGTTGAAGATCAGGCTAGCGCCAGCTCCTACGAGCAGTACTTC CSVEDQASASSYEQYF
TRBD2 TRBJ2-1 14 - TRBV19 TGTGCCAGTAGGCCGGGACTAACCTACAATGAGCAGTTCTTC CASRPGLTYNEQFF
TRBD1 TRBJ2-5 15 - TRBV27 TGTGCCAGCAGTTCTTATGGGGACAGCCAAGAGACCCAGTACTTC CASSSYGDSQETQYF
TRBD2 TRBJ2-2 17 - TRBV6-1 TGTGCCAGCAGTGATAGAGGGACTAGCGGAGCCACCGGGGAGCTGTTTTTT CASSDRGTSGATGELFF
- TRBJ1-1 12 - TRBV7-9 TGTGCCAGCAGCTTCATGAACACTGAAGCTTTCTTT CASSFMNTEAFF
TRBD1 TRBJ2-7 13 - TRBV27 TGTGCCAGCGGACAGGGCCCATCCTACGAGCAGTACTTC CASGQGPSYEQYF
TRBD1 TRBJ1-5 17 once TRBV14 TGTGCCAGCAGCCCGAGGACAGGGGGGGGGAGCAATCAGCCCCAGCATTTT CASSPRTGGGSNQPQHF
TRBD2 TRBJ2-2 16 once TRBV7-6 TGTGCCAGCAGCTTAGAAGCTAGCGGAAACACCGGGGAGCTGTTTTTT CASSLEASGNTGELFF
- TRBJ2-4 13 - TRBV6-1 TGTGCCAGCAGTGTAGTCCAGGAAAACATTCAGTACTTC CASSVVQENIQYF
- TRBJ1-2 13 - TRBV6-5 TGTGCCAGCAGTAAGGACAGCCCCTATGGCTACACCTTC CASSKDSPYGYTF
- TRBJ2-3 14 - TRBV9 TGTGCCAGCAGCGTCACTACAGGGCCAGATACGCAGTATTTT CASSVTTGPDTQYF
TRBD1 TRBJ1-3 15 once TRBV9 TGTGCCAGCAGCGTACAGGGGGCAATTGGAAACACCATATATTTT CASSVQGAIGNTIYF
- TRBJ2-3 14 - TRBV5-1 TGCGCCAGCAGCTTCCGACTACGCACAGATACGCAGTATTTT CASSFRLRTDTQYF
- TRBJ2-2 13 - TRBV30 TGTGCCTGGAGCGGGGGGAACACCGGGGAGCTGTTTTTT CAWSGGNTGELFF
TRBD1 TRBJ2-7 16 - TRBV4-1 TGCGCCAGCAGCCAGTTGCCCGGGACAGGGGTCTACGAGCAGTACTTC CASSQLPGTGVYEQYF
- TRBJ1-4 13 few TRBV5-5 TGTGCCAGCAGCCTTGACAGGAATGAAAAACTGTTTTTT CASSLDRNEKLFF
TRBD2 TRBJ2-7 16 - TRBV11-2 TGTGCCAGCAGCCCGGGACTAGCGGGAGGGTTCCACGAGCAGTACTTC CASSPGLAGGFHEQYF
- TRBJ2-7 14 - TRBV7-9 TGTGCCAGCAGCTTAGGAGGGATAGGCTACGAGCAGTACTTC CASSLGGIGYEQYF